This T cell receptor beta chain stems from a study of blood T cell repertoires in COVID-19. With 5 bases clipped from V and 9 bases from J, the junction kept 11 bases outside the gene matches. This CDR3 is built from 15 residues. The germline V gene has CDR1 SGHTA and CDR2 FQGTGA. Sequenced by immunoSEQ multiplex PCR; TCRdb stores in-frame clones only, minus some. Of around 94,000 clones in the sample, roughly nine tenths were seen once. The TCR comes from a woman in her 50s with COVID-19, enrolled during active disease. The specimen was peripheral blood. The rearrangement links TRBV7-3 to TRBJ2-1; 9 bases are a match to TRBD2. The CDR3 region has the DNA TGTGCCAGCAGCCCTAGGGCGGGGGGGCCGACTGAGCAGTTCTTC. It is translated as CASSPRAGGPTEQFF.